This entry lists 7 T cell receptor beta chains sequenced from one sample in a study of blood T cell repertoires in COVID-19. Some clones are missing from TCRdb's copy, which holds only in-frame ones; the method was immunoSEQ multiplex PCR. This table has approximately 350,000 clones, roughly 80% appearing once. What was sequenced was PBMCs or T cells enriched from blood (not recorded which). These receptor sequences come from a woman between 45 and 65 years old who had recovered from COVID-19.

This chain links TRBV18 with TRBJ1-2, with D perhaps TRBD1 (5 bases). The CDR3 has 14 residues. The V end was cut by 1 base, the J end by 2 bases, with 8 bases between. Germline V lookup: CDR1 KGHSH, CDR2 LQKENI. The chain's CDR3 is CASSPQTDNYGYTF. CDR3 nucleotides: TGTGCCAGCTCACCACAGACAGACAACTATGGCTACACCTTC.

This chain connects TRBV7-2 to TRBJ1-2; 9 bases are shared with TRBD1. CDR1 is SGHTA and CDR2 is FQGNSA in the germline V gene. The CDR3 runs to 15 residues. V shed 1 base, J shed 5 bases, and the junction held 5 bases outside the gene matches. The CDR3 reads CASSLEGDRVYGYTF. In DNA form, the CDR3 reads TGTGCCAGCAGCTTAGAGGGGGACAGGGTTTATGGCTACACCTTC.

The CDR3 spells CAWSVAGGEAFF. In nucleotides, the CDR3 is TGTGCCTGGAGTGTCGCTGGGGGCGAAGCTTTCTTT. V usage is TRBV30 and J usage is TRBJ1-1, with D maybe TRBD1 (6 bases). V dropped 0 bases and J dropped 8 bases, with 10 bases sitting between them. Germline assignment: CDR1 GTSNPN and CDR2 SVGIG (reference sequence). The CDR3 covers 12 residues.

V and J are TRBV6-5 and TRBJ1-2; D remains unclear. The ends were cut back, 6 bases at V and 5 bases at J, with 16 bases in the middle. The CDR3 runs 14 residues. Germline V gives CDR1 MNHEY, CDR2 SVGAGI. CDR3 nucleotides: TGTGCCAGCAGCCTATTACGTGGTCAATATGGCTACACCTTC. It translates to CASSLLRGQYGYTF.

The V gene is TRBV18, the J gene TRBJ1-4; 7 bases are a match to TRBD1. The CDR3 totals 14 residues. Germline CDR1 is KGHSH and CDR2 is LQKENI. The V segment lost 3 bases and the J segment 5 bases; nucleotides outside the gene matches: 3. The CDR3 loop reads CASSPGQPNEKLFF. The CDR3 nucleotides read TGTGCCAGCTCACCGGGACAGCCGAATGAAAAACTGTTTTTT.

This clone is a singleton in its sample. This same CDR3 is encoded by further DNA sequences in the sample. This chain joins TRBV19 and TRBJ2-1, with TRBD2 identical over 9 bases. After removal of 7 bases from V and 3 bases from J, the junction contained 1 base not matched to a gene. CDR3 size: 13 residues. Germline V gene sequence: CDR1 LNHDA, CDR2 SQIVND (reference sequence). This chain's CDR3 is CASKTSGYNEQFF. The CDR3 DNA reads TGTGCCAGTAAGACTAGCGGCTACAATGAGCAGTTCTTC.

The V gene is TRBV29-1, the J gene TRBJ1-2; TRBD1 matches at 7 bases. CDR1 and CDR2 from the germline V gene are SQVTM and ANQGSEA. This CDR3 spans 14 amino acids. Trimming took 2 bases from V and 7 from J; bases not matched to a gene: 10. The CDR3 coding sequence is TGCAGCGTTGAATCGACAGGGAGTAGCCGTGGCTACACCTTC. Translated, it gives CSVESTGSSRGYTF.